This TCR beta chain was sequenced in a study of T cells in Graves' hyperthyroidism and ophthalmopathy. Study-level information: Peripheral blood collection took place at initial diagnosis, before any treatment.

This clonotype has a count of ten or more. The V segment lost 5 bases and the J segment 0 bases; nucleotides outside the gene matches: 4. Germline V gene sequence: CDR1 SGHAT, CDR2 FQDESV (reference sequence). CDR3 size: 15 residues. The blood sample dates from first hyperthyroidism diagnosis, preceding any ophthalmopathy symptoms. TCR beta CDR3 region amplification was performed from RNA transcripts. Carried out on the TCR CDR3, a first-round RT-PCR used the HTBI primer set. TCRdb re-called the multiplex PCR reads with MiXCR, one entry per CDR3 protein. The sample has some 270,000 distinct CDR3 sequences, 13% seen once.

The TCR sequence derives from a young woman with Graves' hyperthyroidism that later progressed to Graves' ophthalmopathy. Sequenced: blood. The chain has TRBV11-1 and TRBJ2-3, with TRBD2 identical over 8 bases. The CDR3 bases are TGTGCCAGCAGCCCCGGGACTAGGAGCACAGATACGCAGTATTTT. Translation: CASSPGTRSTDTQYF.